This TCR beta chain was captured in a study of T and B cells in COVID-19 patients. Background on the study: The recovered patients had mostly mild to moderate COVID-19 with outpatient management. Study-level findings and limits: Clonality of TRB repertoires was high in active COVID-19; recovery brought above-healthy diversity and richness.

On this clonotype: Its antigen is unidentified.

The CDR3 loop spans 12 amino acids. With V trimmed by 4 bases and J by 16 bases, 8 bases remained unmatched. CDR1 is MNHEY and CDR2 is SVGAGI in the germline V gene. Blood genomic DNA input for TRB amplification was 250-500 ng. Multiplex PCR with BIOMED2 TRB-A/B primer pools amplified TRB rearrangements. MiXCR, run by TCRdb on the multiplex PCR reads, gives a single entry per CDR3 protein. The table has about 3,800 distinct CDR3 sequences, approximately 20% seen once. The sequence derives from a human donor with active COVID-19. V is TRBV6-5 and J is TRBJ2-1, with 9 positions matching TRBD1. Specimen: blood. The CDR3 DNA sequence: TGTGCCAGCAGTTTTTCCGGGACAGGGTTATTCTTC. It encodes CASSFSGTGLFF.